This T cell receptor beta chain was profiled in a study of identifying expanded T cells in peripheral blood. General observations from the study: Across healthy donors, higher total template counts meant significantly greater roughly 2-week count variance.

This table comes from immunoSEQ multiplex PCR, and its TCRdb copy is limited to in-frame clones, with some not included. The data hold some 90,000 clones, with around 85% observed a single time. Germline CDR1 is SEHNR and CDR2 is FQNEAQ (reference sequence). This CDR3 has 15 residues. The V end lost 5 bases, the J end lost 8 bases, and 18 bases lay between the germline ends. No infections or other immune events were documented during collection. As for this clone: No antigen is known for it.

Material: blood. This TCR was recovered from a person aged 18-70 years in good health. The chain employs TRBV7-9 and TRBJ2-2; possibly TRBD1 for D (5 bases). The CDR3 DNA reads TGTGCCAGCAGCCCGCAGACAGCTTCCGGGGGGGAGCTGTTTTTT. It codes for CASSPQTASGGELFF.